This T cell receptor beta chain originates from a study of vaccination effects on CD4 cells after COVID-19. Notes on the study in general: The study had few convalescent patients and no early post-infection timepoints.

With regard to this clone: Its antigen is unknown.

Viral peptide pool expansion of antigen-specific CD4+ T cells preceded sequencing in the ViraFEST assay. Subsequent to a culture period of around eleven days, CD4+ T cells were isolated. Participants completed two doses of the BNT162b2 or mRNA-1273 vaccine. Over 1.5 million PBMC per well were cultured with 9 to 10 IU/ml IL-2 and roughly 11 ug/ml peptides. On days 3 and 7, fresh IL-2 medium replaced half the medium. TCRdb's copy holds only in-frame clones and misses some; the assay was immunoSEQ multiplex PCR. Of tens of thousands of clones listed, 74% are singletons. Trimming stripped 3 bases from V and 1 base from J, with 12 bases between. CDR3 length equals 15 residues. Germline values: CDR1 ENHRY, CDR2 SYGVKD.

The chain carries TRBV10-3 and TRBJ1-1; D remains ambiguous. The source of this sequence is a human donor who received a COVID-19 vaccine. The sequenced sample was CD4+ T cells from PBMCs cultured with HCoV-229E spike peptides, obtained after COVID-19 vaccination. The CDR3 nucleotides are TGTGCCATCAGTGATGTCTCCCGGGGGAACACTGAAGCTTTCTTT. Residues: CAISDVSRGNTEAFF.